This TCR beta chain was recovered during a study of long-term antiretroviral therapy in people with HIV. Regarding the study as a whole: Before ART, certain clones expanded, and these dominated the repertoire at all time points.

In the case of this clone: Its antigen is currently unknown.

V lost 0 bases to trimming and J lost 7 bases, with 16 bases between them. The length of the CDR3 is 15 residues. CDR1 is SGHRS, CDR2 YFSETQ, per germline. Runs used v3.0 of the immunoSEQ assay and were done at survey level. The repertoire was sequenced with immunoSEQ multiplex PCR; TCRdb's copy has only in-frame clones and lacks some. The sample holds under 30,000 clones, 90% to 95% seen once. The sequencing here drew on unsorted PBMCs, taken more than 7.3 years after starting antiretroviral therapy. The receptor's source is a man aged 45-60 years with HIV. V is TRBV5-1 and J is TRBJ1-2; D not resolved. As DNA, the CDR3 is TGCGCCAGCAGCTTGGAAGGAGGAGCCTTTGGTGGCTACACCTTC. Its protein is CASSLEGGAFGGYTF. Together with reference TRBV5-1 and TRBJ1-2, the CDR3 gives the full variable domain: KAGVTQTPRYLIKTRGQQVTLSCSPISGHRSVSWYQQTPGQGLQFLFEYFSETQRNKGNFPGRFSGRQFSNSRSEMNVSTLELGDSALYLCASSLEGGAFGGYTFGSGTRLTVV.